The rows below give T cell receptor beta chains drawn from one sample of a study of response to subunit inactivated influenza vaccine. TCRdb ran MiXCR on the RT-PCR reads and lists one entry per CDR3 protein. This sample yields around 600,000 distinct CDR3 sequences, of which approximately 10% are seen a single time; approximately 11% belongs to the top ten. These data were likewise used in another study, on T cells expressing NK-cell markers.

The material was PBMCs from blood, obtained on the day of vaccination. The receptor set was obtained from a man between 45 and 60 years old who received an inactivated influenza vaccine. Both conserved end residues are part of each CDR3. The D gene is left open where the match is weak.

d_gene	v_gene	j_gene	CDR3aa
TRBD1	TRBV5-1	TRBJ2-7	CASSLQSGQGGHEQYF
NA	TRBV5-5	TRBJ2-5	CASSLLSGPQETQYF
TRBD1	TRBV9	TRBJ2-5	CASSVSQGKETQYF
TRBD1	TRBV19	TRBJ2-7	CASSTEDRWGYEQYF
TRBD2	TRBV7-2	TRBJ2-3	CASSLQSGGGADTQYF
NA	TRBV20-1	TRBJ2-7	CSARDRDGTYEQYF
NA	TRBV24-1	TRBJ2-3	CATSDPAGGPYPTSTDTQYF
TRBD1	TRBV5-1	TRBJ2-6	CASSHLTGALANVLTF
TRBD1	TRBV27	TRBJ2-3	CASSLGTGGITDTQYF
TRBD1	TRBV5-1	TRBJ1-1	CASSFRDRGTTFF
TRBD1	TRBV11-2	TRBJ2-2	CASSISTGTGVAGELFF
TRBD1	TRBV4-2	TRBJ1-2	CASSQEERGLYGYTF
TRBD2	TRBV4-3	TRBJ2-7	CASSQEMVRGGTAYEQYF
NA	TRBV5-1	TRBJ1-5	CASSFKGVDGPQHF
NA	TRBV7-9	TRBJ2-1	CASSLELASVF
NA	TRBV20-1	TRBJ1-6	CSARAGYSYNSPLHF
NA	TRBV12-3/TRBV12-4	TRBJ2-3	CASSPTRGFLTDTQYF
NA	TRBV12-3/TRBV12-4	TRBJ1-5	CASRDGINQPQHF
NA	TRBV20-1	TRBJ1-2	CSARDLRGTVGYTF
NA	TRBV3-1	TRBJ2-2	CASSQPHTGELFF
NA	TRBV20-1	TRBJ2-7	CSAKLIGEQYF